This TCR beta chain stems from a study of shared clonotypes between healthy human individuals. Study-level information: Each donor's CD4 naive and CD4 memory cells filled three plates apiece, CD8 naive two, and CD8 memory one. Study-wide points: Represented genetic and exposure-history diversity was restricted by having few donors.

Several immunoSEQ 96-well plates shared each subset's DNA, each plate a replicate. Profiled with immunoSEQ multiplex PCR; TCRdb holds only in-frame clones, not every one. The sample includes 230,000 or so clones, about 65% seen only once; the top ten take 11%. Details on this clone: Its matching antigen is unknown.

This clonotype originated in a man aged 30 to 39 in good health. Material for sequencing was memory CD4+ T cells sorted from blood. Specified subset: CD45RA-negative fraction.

The CDR3 is CASSSPNYGYTF. Written as DNA, the CDR3 is TGTGCCAGTAGTAGCCCTAACTATGGCTACACCTTC. The chain recombines TRBV19 with TRBJ1-2; unclear D gene. Germline CDR1 reads LNHDA; CDR2 reads SQIVND (reference sequence). V shed 4 bases and J shed 0 bases, with 3 bases lying between them. The CDR3 contains 12 residues.